This TCR beta chain is from a study of blood T cell repertoires in COVID-19. Study context: Donors in the United States, Italy and Spain gave samples during acute or convalescent COVID-19.

The authors' processing: From reference gene primer amplification, estimates of nucleated cell counts were derived. The data were produced by immunoSEQ multiplex PCR, yet TCRdb's version contains in-frame clones alone and is incomplete. The V and J calls and clone size are taken from that table; D and trimming were inferred from the DNA. In the table there are about 150,000 clones, 86% of which are singletons. The CDR3 has 14 amino acids. Looked up from germline, CDR1 is SGHNT and CDR2 is YYREEE (reference sequence). The trim removed 3 bases at V and 7 bases at J, leaving 9 bases unmatched. The clonotype was recovered from a man between 65 and 79 years old with acute or convalescent COVID-19. V gene TRBV5-4 combines with J gene TRBJ2-5; 7 positions match TRBD2. What was sequenced was peripheral blood. CDR3 DNA sequence: TGTGCCAGCAGCTGGACTAGTAGGAGGGGGACCCAGTACTTC. Translated, it gives CASSWTSRRGTQYF.